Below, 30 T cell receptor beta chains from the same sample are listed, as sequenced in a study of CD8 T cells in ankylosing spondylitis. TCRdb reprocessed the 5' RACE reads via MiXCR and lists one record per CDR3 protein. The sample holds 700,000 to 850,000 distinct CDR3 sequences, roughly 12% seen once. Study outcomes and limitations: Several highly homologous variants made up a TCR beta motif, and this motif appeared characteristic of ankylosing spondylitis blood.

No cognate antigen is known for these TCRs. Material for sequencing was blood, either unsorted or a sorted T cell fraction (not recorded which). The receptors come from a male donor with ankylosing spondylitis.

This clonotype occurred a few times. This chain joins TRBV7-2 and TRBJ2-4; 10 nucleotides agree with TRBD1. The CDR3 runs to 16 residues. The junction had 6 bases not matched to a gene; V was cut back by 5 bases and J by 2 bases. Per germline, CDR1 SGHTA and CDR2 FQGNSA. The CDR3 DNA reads TGTGCCAGCAGCATGCGGGACAGGGGAACCAAAAACATTCAGTACTTC. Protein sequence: CASSMRDRGTKNIQYF. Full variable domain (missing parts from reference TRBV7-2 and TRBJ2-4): GAGVSQSPSNKVTEKGKDVELRCDPISGHTALYWYRQSLGQGLEFLIYFQGNSAPDKSGLPSDRFSAERTGGSVSTLTIQRTQQEDSAVYLCASSMRDRGTKNIQYFGAGTRLSVL.

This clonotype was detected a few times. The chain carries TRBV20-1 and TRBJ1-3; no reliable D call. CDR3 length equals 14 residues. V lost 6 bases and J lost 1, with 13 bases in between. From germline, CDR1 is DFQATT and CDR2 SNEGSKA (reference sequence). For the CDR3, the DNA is TGCAGTGCCCGCCAGGATTCTTCTGGAAACACCATATATTTT. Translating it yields CSARQDSSGNTIYF.

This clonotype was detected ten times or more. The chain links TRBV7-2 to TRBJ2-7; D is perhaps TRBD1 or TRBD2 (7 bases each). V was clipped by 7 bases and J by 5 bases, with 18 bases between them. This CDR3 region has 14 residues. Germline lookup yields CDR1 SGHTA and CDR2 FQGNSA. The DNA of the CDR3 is TGTGCCAGCACCCTCAGGGGGAGGGGGGACGAGCAGTACTTC. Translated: CASTLRGRGDEQYF.

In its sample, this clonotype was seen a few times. The CDR3 region is CASSREQGRYTEAFF. The CDR3 DNA sequence: TGTGCCAGCAGCAGAGAACAGGGGAGGTACACTGAAGCTTTCTTT. The chain recombines TRBV2 with TRBJ1-1; 7 bases are a match to TRBD1. The CDR3 contains 15 residues. With V trimmed by 6 bases and J by 3 bases, 10 bases remained unmatched. CDR1 and CDR2 from the germline V gene are SNHLY and FYNNEI.

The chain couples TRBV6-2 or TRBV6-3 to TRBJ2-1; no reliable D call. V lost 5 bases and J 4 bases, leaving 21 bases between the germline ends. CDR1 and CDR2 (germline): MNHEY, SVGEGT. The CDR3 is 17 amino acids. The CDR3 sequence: CASSTPVGGTHYNEQFF. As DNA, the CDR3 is TGTGCCAGCAGTACACCGGTTGGTGGTACACATTACAATGAGCAGTTCTTC.

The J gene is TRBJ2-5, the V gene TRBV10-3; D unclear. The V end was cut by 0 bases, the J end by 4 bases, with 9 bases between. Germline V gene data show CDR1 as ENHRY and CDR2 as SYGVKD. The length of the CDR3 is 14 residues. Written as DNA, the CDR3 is TGTGCCATCAGTGAGTCAGGCAGCTTAGAGACCCAGTACTTC. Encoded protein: CAISESGSLETQYF.

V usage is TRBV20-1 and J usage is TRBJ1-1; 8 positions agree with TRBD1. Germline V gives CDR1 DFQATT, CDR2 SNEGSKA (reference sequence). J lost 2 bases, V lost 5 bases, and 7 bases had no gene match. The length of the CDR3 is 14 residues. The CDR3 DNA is TGCAGTGCTTACTCGCAGGGGGCAAACACTGAAGCTTTCTTT. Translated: CSAYSQGANTEAFF.

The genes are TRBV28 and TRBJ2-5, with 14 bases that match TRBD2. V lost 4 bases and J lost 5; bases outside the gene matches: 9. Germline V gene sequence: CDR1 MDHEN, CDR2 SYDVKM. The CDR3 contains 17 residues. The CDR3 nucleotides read TGTGCCAGCAGTTCCCTGCGACTAGCGGGGGGGATGGAGACCCAGTACTTC. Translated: CASSSLRLAGGMETQYF.

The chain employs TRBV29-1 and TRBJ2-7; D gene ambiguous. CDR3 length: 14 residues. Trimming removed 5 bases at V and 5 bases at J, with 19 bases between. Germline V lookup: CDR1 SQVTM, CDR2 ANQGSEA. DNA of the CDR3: TGCAGCGTTTCTCGTGGGAAGCGATATGACGAGCAGTACTTC. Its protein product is CSVSRGKRYDEQYF.

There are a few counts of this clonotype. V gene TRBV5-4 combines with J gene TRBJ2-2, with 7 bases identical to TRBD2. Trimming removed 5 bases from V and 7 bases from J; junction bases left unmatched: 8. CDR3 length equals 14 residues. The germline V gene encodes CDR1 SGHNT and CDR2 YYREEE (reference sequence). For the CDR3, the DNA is TGTGCCAGCAGAGAGCGGGACTGGGACGGGGAGCTGTTTTTT. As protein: CASRERDWDGELFF.

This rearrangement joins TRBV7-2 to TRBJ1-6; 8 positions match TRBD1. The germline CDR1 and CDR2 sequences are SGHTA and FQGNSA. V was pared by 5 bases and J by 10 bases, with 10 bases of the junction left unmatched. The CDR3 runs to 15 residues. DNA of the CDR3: TGTGCCAGCAGCGCTGACAGGGGTTACAACTCACCCCTCCACTTT. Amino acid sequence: CASSADRGYNSPLHF.

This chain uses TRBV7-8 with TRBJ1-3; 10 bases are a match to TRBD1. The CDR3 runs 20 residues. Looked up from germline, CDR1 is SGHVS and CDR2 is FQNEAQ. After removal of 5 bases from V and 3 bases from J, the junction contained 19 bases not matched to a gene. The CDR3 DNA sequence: TGTGCCAGCAGCCCAGGGGTTTGGACAGGGGGAGTATCGGGTGGAAACACCATATATTTT. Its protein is CASSPGVWTGGVSGGNTIYF.

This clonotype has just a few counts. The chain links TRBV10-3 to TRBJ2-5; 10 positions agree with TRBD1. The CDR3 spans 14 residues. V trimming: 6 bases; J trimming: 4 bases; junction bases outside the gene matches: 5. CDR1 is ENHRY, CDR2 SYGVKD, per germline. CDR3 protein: CAISRQGAGETQYF. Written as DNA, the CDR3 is TGTGCCATCAGCCGACAGGGGGCTGGAGAGACCCAGTACTTC.

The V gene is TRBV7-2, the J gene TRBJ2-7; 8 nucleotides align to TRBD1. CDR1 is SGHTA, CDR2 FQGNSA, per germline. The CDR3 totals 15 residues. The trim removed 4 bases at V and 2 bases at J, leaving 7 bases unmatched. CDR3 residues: CASSSTGGPTYEQYF. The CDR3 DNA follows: TGTGCCAGCAGCTCTACAGGGGGACCGACCTACGAGCAGTACTTC.

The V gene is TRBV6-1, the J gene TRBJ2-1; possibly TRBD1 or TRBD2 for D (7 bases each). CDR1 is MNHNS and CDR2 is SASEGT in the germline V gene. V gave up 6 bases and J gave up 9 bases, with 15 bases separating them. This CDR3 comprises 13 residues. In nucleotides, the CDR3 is TGTGCCAGCAGGAGACAGGGAGGGAGTGAGCAGTTCTTC. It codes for CASRRQGGSEQFF.

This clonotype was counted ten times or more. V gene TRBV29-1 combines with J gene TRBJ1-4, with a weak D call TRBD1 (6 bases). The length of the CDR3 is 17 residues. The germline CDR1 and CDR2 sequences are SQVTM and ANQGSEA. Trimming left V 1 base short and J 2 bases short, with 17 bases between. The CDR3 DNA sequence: TGCAGCGTTGAAGTCTGGGGGGGCGCGGCGACTAATGAAAAACTGTTTTTT. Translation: CSVEVWGGAATNEKLFF.

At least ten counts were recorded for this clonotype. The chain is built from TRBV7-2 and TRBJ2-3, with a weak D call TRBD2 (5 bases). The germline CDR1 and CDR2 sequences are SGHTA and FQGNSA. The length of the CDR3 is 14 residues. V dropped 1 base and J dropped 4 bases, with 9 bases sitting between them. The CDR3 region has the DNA TGTGCCAGCAGCTTAGTGAGGGAAGCAGATACGCAGTATTTT. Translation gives CASSLVREADTQYF.

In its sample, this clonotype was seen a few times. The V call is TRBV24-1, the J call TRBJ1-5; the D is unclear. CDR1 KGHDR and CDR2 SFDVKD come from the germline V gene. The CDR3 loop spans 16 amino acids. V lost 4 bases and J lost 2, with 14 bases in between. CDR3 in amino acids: CATSDSDQGGNQPQHF. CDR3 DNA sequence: TGTGCCACCAGTGACTCGGACCAAGGAGGCAATCAGCCCCAGCATTTT.

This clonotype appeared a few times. The CDR3 bases are TGTGCCAGCAGTTTAAGGGGTTTTCGGACTGAAGCTTTCTTT. Residues: CASSLRGFRTEAFF. This chain joins TRBV12-3 or TRBV12-4 and TRBJ1-1; TRBD1 is a possible D gene (5 bases). The V gene lost 2 bases and the J gene lost 5 bases, with 12 bases spanning the gap. This CDR3 spans 14 amino acids.

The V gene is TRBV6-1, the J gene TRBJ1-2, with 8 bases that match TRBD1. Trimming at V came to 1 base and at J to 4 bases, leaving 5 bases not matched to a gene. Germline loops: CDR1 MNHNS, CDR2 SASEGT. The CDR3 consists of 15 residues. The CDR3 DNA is TGTGCCAGCAGTGAAGGGGACAGGATCTCCTATGGCTACACCTTC. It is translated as CASSEGDRISYGYTF.

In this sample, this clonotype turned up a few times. CDR3 bases: TGTGCCAGCAGTTTAGGGACAGGGGGTGTTGCAGATACGCAGTATTTT. Translated: CASSLGTGGVADTQYF. The rearrangement uses TRBV28 and TRBJ2-3, with 11 bases that match TRBD1. Germline CDR1 MDHEN, CDR2 SYDVKM. With V trimmed by 2 bases and J by 4 bases, 5 bases remained unmatched. The CDR3 sequence is 16 residues long.

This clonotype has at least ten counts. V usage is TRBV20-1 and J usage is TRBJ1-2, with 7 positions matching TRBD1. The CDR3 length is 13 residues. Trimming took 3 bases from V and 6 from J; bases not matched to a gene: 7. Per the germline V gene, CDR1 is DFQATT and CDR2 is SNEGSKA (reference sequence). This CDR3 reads CSARIQGSDGYTF. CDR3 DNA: TGCAGTGCTAGGATACAGGGGTCGGATGGCTACACCTTC.

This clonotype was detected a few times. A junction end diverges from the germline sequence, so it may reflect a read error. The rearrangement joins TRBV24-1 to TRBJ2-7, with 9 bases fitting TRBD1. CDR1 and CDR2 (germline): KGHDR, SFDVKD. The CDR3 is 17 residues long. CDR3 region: CATSDETGGAYLNARDF. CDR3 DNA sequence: TGTGCCACCAGTGACGAAACAGGGGGCGCTTACCTTAATGCGAGGGACTTC.

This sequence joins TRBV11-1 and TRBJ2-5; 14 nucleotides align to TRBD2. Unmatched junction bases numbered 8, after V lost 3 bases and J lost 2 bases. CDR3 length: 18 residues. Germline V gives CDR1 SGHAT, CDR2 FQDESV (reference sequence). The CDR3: CASSFTGTSGGPQETQYF. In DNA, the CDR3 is TGTGCCAGCAGCTTCACCGGGACTAGCGGGGGTCCTCAAGAGACCCAGTACTTC.

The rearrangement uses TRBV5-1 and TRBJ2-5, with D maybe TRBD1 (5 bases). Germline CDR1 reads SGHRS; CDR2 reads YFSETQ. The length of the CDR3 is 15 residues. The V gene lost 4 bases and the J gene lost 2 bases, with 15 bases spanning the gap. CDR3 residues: CASSKGVPSQETQYF. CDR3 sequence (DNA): TGCGCCAGCAGCAAAGGGGTTCCCTCTCAAGAGACCCAGTACTTC.

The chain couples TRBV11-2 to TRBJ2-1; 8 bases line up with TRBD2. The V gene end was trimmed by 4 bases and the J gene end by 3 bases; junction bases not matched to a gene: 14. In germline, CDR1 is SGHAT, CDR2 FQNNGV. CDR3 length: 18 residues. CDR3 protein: CASSSLRSGGSHYNEQFF. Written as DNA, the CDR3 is TGTGCCAGCAGCTCCCTGCGGAGCGGGGGAAGTCACTACAATGAGCAGTTCTTC.

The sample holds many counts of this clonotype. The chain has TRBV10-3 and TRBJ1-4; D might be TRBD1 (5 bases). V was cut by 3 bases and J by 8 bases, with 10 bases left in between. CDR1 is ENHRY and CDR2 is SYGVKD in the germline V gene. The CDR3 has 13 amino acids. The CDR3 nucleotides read TGTGCCATCAGTGAAACAGGAGGGGAAAAACTGTTTTTT. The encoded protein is CAISETGGEKLFF.

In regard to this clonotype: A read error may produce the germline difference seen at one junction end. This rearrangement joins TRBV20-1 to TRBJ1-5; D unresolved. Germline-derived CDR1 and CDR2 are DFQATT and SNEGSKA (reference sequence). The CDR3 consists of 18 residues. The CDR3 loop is CCASGGPQGWYSNQPQHF. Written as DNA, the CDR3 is TGCTGTGCTAGCGGCGGACCGCAAGGGTGGTATAGCAATCAGCCCCAGCATTTT.

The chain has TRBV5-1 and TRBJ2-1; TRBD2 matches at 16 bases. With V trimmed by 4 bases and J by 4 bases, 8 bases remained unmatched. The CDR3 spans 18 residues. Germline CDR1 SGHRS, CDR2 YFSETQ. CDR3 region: CASSRGLAGGFLYNEQFF. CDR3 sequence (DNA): TGCGCCAGCAGCCGGGGACTAGCGGGAGGGTTCCTATACAATGAGCAGTTCTTC. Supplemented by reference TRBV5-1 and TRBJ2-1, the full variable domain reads KAGVTQTPRYLIKTRGQQVTLSCSPISGHRSVSWYQQTPGQGLQFLFEYFSETQRNKGNFPGRFSGRQFSNSRSEMNVSTLELGDSALYLCASSRGLAGGFLYNEQFFGPGTRLTVL.

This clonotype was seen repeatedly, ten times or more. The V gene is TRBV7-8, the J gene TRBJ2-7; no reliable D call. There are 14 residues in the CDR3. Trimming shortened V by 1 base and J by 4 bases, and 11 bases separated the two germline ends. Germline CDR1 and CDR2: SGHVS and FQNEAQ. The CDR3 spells CASSLGVLSYEQYF. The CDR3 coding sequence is TGTGCCAGCAGCTTAGGAGTTCTGTCGTACGAGCAGTACTTC. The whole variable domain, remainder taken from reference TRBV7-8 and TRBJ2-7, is GAGVSQSPRYKVAKRGQDVALRCDPISGHVSLFWYQQALGQGPEFLTYFQNEAQLDKSGLPSDRFFAERPEGSVSTLKIQRTQQEDSAVYLCASSLGVLSYEQYFGPGTRLTVT.